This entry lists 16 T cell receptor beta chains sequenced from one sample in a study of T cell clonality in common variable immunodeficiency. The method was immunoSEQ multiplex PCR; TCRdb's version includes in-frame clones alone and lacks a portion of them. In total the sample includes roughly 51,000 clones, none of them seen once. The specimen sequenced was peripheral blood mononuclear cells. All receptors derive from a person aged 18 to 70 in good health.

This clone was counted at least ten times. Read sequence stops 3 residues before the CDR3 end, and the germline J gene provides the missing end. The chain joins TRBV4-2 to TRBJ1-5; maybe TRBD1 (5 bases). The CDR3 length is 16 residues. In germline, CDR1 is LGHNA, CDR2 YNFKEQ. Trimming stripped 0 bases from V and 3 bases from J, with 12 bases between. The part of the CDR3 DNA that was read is TGTGCCAGCAGCCAAGAAAGGGGCAGGGTCAATCAGCCC. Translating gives CASSQERGRVNQP. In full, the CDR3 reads CASSQERGRVNQPQHF.

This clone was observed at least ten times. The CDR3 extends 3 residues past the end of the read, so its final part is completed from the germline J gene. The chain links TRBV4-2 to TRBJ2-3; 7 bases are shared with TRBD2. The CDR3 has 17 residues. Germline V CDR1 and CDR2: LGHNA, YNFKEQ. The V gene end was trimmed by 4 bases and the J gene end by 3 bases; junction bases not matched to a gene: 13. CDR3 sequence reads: CASSPLGSARGTDTQYF. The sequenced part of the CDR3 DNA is TGTGCCAGCAGCCCCCTCGGCAGTGCGCGGGGGACAGATACG.

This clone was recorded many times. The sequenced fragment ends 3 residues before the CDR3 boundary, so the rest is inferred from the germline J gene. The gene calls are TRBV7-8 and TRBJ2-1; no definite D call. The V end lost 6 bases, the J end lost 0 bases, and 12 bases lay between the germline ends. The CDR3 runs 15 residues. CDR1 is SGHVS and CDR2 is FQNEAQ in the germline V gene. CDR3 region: CASSRSASSYNEQFF. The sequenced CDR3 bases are TGTGCCAGCAGTAGGAGCGCAAGCTCCTACAATGAG.

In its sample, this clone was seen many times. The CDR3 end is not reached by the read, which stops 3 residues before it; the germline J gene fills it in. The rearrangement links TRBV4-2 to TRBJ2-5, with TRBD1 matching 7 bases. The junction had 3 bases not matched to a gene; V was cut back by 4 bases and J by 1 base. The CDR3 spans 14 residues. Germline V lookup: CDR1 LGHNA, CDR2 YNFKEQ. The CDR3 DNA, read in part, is TGTGCCAGCAGCCTCAGGGACAGCCAAGAGACC. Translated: CASSLRDSQET. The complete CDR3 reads CASSLRDSQETQYF.

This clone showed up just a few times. The CDR3 sequence is CASSGTSGGYEQYF. CDR3 DNA, as far as it was read: TGTGCCAGCTCAGGAACTAGCGGGGGCTACGAG. The chain uses TRBV18 and TRBJ2-7; 11 bases line up with TRBD2. The read ends 3 residues early relative to the CDR3; the germline J gene fills the gap. V was clipped by 5 bases and J by 3 bases; unmatched bases: 3. The CDR3 spans 14 residues. The germline gives CDR1 KGHSH, CDR2 LQKENI. Combining the CDR3 with reference TRBV18 and TRBJ2-7 gives the whole variable domain NAGVMQNPRHLVRRRGQEARLRCSPMKGHSHVYWYRQLPEEGLKFMVYLQKENIIDESGMPKERFSAEFPKEGPSILRIQQVVRGDSAAYFCASSGTSGGYEQYFGPGTRLTVT.

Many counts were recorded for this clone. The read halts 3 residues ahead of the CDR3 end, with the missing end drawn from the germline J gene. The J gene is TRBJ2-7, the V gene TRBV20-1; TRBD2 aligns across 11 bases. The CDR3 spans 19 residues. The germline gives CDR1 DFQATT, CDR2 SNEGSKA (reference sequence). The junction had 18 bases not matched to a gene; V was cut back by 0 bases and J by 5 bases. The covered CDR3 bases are TGCAGTGCTAGAGATGCAAGGACCTCCATTACTAGCGGGAGAGACGAG. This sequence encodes CSARDARTSITSGRDE. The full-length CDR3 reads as CSARDARTSITSGRDEQYF.

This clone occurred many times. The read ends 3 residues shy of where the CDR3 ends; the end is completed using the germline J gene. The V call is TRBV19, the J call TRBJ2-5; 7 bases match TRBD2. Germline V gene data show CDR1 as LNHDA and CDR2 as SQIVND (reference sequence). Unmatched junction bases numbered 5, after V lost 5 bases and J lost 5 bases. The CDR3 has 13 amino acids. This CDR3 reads CASSQRGRETQYF. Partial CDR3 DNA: TGTGCCAGTAGTCAGCGGGGAAGGGAGACC. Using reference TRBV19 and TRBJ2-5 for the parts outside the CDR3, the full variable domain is DGGITQSPKYLFRKEGQNVTLSCEQNLNHDAMYWYRQDPGQGLRLIYYSQIVNDFQKGDIAEGYSVSREKKESFPLTVTSAQKNPTAFYLCASSQRGRETQYFGPGTRLLVL.

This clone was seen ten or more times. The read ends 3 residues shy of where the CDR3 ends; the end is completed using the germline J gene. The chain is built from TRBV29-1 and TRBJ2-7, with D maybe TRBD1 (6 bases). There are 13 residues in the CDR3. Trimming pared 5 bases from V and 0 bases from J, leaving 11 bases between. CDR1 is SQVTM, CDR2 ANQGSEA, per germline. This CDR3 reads CSVKGQSSYEQYF. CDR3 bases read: TGCAGCGTTAAAGGACAGTCCTCCTACGAG.

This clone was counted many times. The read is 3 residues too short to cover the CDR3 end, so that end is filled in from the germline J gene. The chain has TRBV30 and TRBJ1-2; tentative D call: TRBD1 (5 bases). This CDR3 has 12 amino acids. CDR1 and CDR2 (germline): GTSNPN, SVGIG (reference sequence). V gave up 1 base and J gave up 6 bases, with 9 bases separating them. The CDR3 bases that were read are TGTGCCTGGAGTGAGGGCAGGGATGGC. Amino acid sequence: CAWSEGRDG. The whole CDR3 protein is CAWSEGRDGYTF.

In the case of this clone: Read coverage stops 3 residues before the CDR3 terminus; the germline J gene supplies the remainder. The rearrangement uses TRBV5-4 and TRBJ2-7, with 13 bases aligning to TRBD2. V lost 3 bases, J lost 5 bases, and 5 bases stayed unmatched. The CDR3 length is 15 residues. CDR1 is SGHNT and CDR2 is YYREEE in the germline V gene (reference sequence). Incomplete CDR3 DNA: TGTGCCAGCAGCTCGGGACTAGCGGGACTAAACGAG. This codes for CASSSGLAGLNE. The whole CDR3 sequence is CASSSGLAGLNEQYF.

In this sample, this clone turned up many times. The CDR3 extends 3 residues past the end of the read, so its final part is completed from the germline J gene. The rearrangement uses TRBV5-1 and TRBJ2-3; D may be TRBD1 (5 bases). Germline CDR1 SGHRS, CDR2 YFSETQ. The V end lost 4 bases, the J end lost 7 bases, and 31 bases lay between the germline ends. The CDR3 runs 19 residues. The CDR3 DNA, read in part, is TGCGCCAGCAGCCCGTTATTCGGTGACCCAGGGTCCCGCCAGTATACG. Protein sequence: CASSPLFGDPGSRQYT. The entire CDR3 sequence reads CASSPLFGDPGSRQYTQYF.

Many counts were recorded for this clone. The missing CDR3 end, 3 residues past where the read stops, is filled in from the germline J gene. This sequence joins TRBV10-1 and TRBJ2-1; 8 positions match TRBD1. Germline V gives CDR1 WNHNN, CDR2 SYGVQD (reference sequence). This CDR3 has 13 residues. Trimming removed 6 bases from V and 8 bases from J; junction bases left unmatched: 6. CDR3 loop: CASRGQGRDEQFF. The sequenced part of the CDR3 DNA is TGCGCCAGCAGAGGACAGGGCCGCGATGAG.

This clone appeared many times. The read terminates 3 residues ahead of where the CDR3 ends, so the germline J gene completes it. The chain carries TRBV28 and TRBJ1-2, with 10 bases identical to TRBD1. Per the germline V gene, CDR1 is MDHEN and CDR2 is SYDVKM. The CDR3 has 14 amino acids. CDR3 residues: CASRTGTGAGGYTF. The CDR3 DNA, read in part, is TGTGCCAGCAGAACCGGGACAGGGGCTGGCGGC.

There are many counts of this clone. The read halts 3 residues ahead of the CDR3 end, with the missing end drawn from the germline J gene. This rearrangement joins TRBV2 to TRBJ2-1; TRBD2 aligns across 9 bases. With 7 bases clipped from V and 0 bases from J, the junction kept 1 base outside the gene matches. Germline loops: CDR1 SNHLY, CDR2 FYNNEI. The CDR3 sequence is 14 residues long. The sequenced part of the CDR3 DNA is TGTGCCAGCATTAGCGGGAGCTCCTACAATGAG. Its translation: CASISGSSYNE. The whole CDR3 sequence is CASISGSSYNEQFF.

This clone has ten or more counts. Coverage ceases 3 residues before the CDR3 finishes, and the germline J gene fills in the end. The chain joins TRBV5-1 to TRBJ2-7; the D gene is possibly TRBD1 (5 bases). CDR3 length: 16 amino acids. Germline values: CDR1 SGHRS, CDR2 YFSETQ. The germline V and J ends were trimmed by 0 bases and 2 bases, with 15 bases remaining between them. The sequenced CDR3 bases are TGCGCCAGCAGCTTGGCCAAGGGGTTTCTTCCCTACGAG. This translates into CASSLAKGFLPYE. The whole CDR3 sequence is CASSLAKGFLPYEQYF.

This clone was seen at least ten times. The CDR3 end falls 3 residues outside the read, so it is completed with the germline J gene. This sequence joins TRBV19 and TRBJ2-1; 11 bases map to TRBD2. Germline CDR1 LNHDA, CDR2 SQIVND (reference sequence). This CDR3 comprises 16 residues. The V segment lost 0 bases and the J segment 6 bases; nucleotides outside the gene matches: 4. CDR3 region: CASSIEETSGSNEQFF. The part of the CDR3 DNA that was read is TGTGCCAGTAGTATAGAAGAAACTAGCGGGAGCAATGAG.